This entry lists 20 T cell receptor beta chains sequenced from one sample in a study of cytomegalovirus exposure and HLA in healthy donors. PCR primers comprised 60 Vbeta and 13 Jbeta primers. Profiling relied on immunoSEQ multiplex PCR, and the TCRdb table lists in-frame clones only, not all of them. The data hold some 140,000 clones, with 65% to 80% observed a single time. Sequencing was performed on PBMCs. These receptors were collected from a woman in her forties or fifties in good health and CMV-seropositive.

This clone came up a few times. This sequence joins TRBV12-5 and TRBJ2-5; 7 bases line up with TRBD2. Germline CDR1 reads LGHNT; CDR2 reads FRNRAP. The CDR3 extends over 12 amino acids. Trimming at V came to 6 bases and at J to 5 bases, leaving 3 bases not matched to a gene. Here the CDR3 DNA reads TGTGCTAGTGGGGGGGGGTGGGAGACCCAGTACTTC. The encoded protein is CASGGGWETQYF.

This rearrangement joins TRBV27 to TRBJ2-2; weak D call: TRBD2 (7 bases). The germline CDR1 and CDR2 sequences are MNHEY and SMNVEV (reference sequence). The CDR3 loop spans 13 amino acids. Trimming stripped 6 bases from V and 5 bases from J, with 10 bases between. CDR3 sequence: CASSRGGTGELFF. In DNA, the CDR3 is TGTGCCAGCAGCAGGGGAGGGACCGGGGAGCTGTTTTTT.

In DNA form, the CDR3 reads TGCAGCGTACACAGGACAGGGCAAGAGACCCAGTACTTC. It is translated as CSVHRTGQETQYF. This chain joins TRBV29-1 and TRBJ2-5, with 8 bases identical to TRBD1. The CDR3 contains 13 residues. The junction had 5 bases not matched to a gene; V was cut back by 6 bases and J by 2 bases. CDR1 is SQVTM and CDR2 is ANQGSEA in the germline V gene. The full variable domain, with the rest looked up from reference TRBV29-1 and TRBJ2-5, is SAVISQKPSRDICQRGTSLTIQCQVDSQVTMMFWYRQQPGQSLTLIATANQGSEATYESGFVIDKFPISRPNLTFSTLTVSNMSPEDSSIYLCSVHRTGQETQYFGPGTRLLVL.

The chain employs TRBV7-9 and TRBJ1-1; 9 positions match TRBD1. V was pared by 3 bases and J by 5 bases, with 13 bases of the junction left unmatched. Germline V CDR1 and CDR2: SEHNR, FQNEAQ (reference sequence). The CDR3 totals 17 residues. CDR3 in DNA: TGTGCCAGCAGCTTGCCTTTCACAGGGGGCGCCGGGACTGAAGCTTTCTTT. It translates to CASSLPFTGGAGTEAFF.

The table lists this clone with a few counts. The chain is built from TRBV11-2 and TRBJ2-1; 7 bases line up with TRBD1. The CDR3 sequence is 11 residues long. Germline loops: CDR1 SGHAT, CDR2 FQNNGV. Trimming took 5 bases from V and 15 from J; bases not matched to a gene: 7. The CDR3, as DNA: TGTGCCAGCAGCCACCGGACAGGTGGGTTCTTC. Encoded protein: CASSHRTGGFF.

The genes are TRBV11-1 and TRBJ2-5, with TRBD1 identical over 8 bases. Germline lookup yields CDR1 SGHAT and CDR2 FQDESV (reference sequence). The CDR3 spans 14 residues. Germline trimming cut 5 bases from V and 5 bases from J; bases unmatched to any gene: 7. CDR3 bases: TGTGCCAGCAGCATTGACAGGGGCCGCGAGACCCAGTACTTC. Protein: CASSIDRGRETQYF.

The chain carries TRBV14 and TRBJ2-7; 7 nucleotides match TRBD1. This CDR3 region has 15 residues. The junction had 12 bases not matched to a gene; V was cut back by 4 bases and J by 6 bases. The germline CDR1 and CDR2 sequences are SGHDN and FVKESK. DNA of the CDR3: TGTGCCAGCAGCCGGTCAGACAGGGAATGGGGCGAGCAGTACTTC. It encodes CASSRSDREWGEQYF.

This clone was picked up one time. V gene TRBV30 combines with J gene TRBJ2-3; D is unresolved. CDR3 size: 15 residues. Deletions cut 1 base from V and 2 bases from J, with 13 bases between. The germline gives CDR1 GTSNPN, CDR2 SVGIG (reference sequence). The CDR3 loop is CAWSAPLANTDTQYF. The CDR3 nucleotides read TGTGCCTGGAGTGCCCCCTTGGCCAACACAGATACGCAGTATTTT. Variable domain in full (rest from reference TRBV30 and TRBJ2-3): SQTIHQWPATLVQPVGSPLSLECTVEGTSNPNLYWYRQAAGRGLQLLFYSVGIGQISSEVPQNLSASRPQDRQFILSSKKLLLSDSGFYLCAWSAPLANTDTQYFGPGTRLTVL.

The table lists this clone with a few counts. The chain joins TRBV9 to TRBJ2-5; D is possibly TRBD2 (7 bases). The CDR3 consists of 14 residues. CDR1 is SGDLS and CDR2 is YYNGEE in the germline V gene. With 2 bases removed from V and 5 bases from J, the gap between germline ends came to 13 bases. Written as DNA, the CDR3 is TGTGCCAGCAGCGTTACCGGGGGGCCGGAGACCCAGTACTTC. Residues: CASSVTGGPETQYF.

The chain recombines TRBV28 with TRBJ1-1, with a weak D call TRBD1 (6 bases). This CDR3 region has 16 residues. Germline V CDR1 and CDR2: MDHEN, SYDVKM. V was clipped by 3 bases and J by 4 bases, with 18 bases between them. The CDR3 here is CASSFPMGGGGTEAFF. The CDR3 coding sequence is TGTGCCAGCAGTTTCCCCATGGGAGGGGGAGGCACTGAAGCTTTCTTT.

V gene TRBV9 combines with J gene TRBJ2-2; 9 bases match TRBD2. The ends lost 4 bases at V and 2 bases at J; junction bases unmatched: 15. The CDR3 extends over 19 amino acids. The germline gives CDR1 SGDLS, CDR2 YYNGEE. This CDR3 is CASSKLPTSSGVNTGELFF. The CDR3 DNA reads as TGTGCCAGCAGCAAATTACCAACATCTAGCGGGGTTAACACCGGGGAGCTGTTTTTT.

The chain employs TRBV30 and TRBJ2-7; TRBD1 matches 7 bases. Germline V lookup: CDR1 GTSNPN, CDR2 SVGIG (reference sequence). V shed 7 bases and J 3 bases; nucleotides not matched to a gene: 6. This CDR3 has 12 residues. The CDR3 here is CASSRGNYEQYF. In DNA form, the CDR3 reads TGTGCCTCTAGCAGGGGGAACTACGAGCAGTACTTC.

The rearrangement uses TRBV28 and TRBJ1-5, with 11 bases identical to TRBD1. This CDR3 is 16 amino acids long. The V gene end was trimmed by 3 bases and the J gene end by 4 bases; junction bases not matched to a gene: 5. Per germline, CDR1 MDHEN and CDR2 SYDVKM. CDR3 amino acids: CASSFIGTGGNQPQHF. The CDR3 bases are TGTGCCAGCAGTTTCATCGGGACAGGGGGGAATCAGCCCCAGCATTTT.

The rearrangement uses TRBV6-5 and TRBJ1-6; D might be TRBD1 (6 bases). The CDR3 totals 14 residues. Between the trimmed V and J ends, which lost 0 bases and 6 bases, there was a span of 6 bases. CDR1 and CDR2 (germline): MNHEY, SVGAGI. The CDR3 region is CASSYSDSNSPLHF. CDR3 bases: TGTGCCAGCAGTTACTCGGACAGTAATTCACCCCTCCACTTT.

The chain joins TRBV28 to TRBJ1-4, with 7 bases lining up with TRBD1. The CDR3 has 15 residues. Trimming cost V 9 bases and J 8 bases; bases outside gene matches: 15. Germline V gene lookup returns CDR1 MDHEN and CDR2 SYDVKM. CDR3 DNA sequence: TGTGCCAGTTTCGCTTCCACAGGGGCAATGGAAAAACTGTTTTTT. This encodes CASFASTGAMEKLFF.

The chain combines TRBV29-1 with TRBJ2-1, with TRBD2 identical over 7 bases. Germline CDR1 reads SQVTM; CDR2 reads ANQGSEA. The trim removed 3 bases at V and 2 bases at J, leaving 4 bases unmatched. The CDR3 sequence is 14 residues long. This chain's CDR3 is CSVDLAGAYNEQFF. CDR3 nucleotides: TGCAGCGTTGATTTGGCGGGGGCCTACAATGAGCAGTTCTTC.

The chain uses TRBV6-1 and TRBJ1-5; tentatively, D is TRBD1 (5 bases). This CDR3 is built from 14 residues. V dropped 1 base and J dropped 6 bases, with 10 bases sitting between them. Germline V gene sequence: CDR1 MNHNS, CDR2 SASEGT. As DNA, the CDR3 is TGTGCCAGCAGTGAAGAGGCAGGGCCTCAGCCCCAGCATTTT. This gives the protein CASSEEAGPQPQHF.

Here the CDR3 DNA reads TGTGCCAGCAGTGAAGCTAGCGGGGGGTCGGAGACCCAGTACTTC. Translated, it gives CASSEASGGSETQYF. This sequence joins TRBV6-1 and TRBJ2-5, with 10 bases identical to TRBD2. The CDR3 consists of 15 residues. Germline loops: CDR1 MNHNS, CDR2 SASEGT. The junction had 3 bases not matched to a gene; V was cut back by 0 bases and J by 5 bases.

The chain couples TRBV4-1 to TRBJ2-3; D remains ambiguous. The ends were cut back, 1 base at V and 3 bases at J, with 8 bases in the middle. This CDR3 spans 14 amino acids. Germline CDR1 reads MGHRA; CDR2 reads YSYEKL. CDR3: CASSQGQRTDTQYF. In nucleotides, the CDR3 is TGCGCCAGCAGCCAAGGGCAGAGGACAGATACGCAGTATTTT.

The rearrangement links TRBV2 to TRBJ1-5, with D uncertain. This CDR3 has 14 amino acids. CDR1 and CDR2 from the germline V gene are SNHLY and FYNNEI. Trimming shortened V by 7 bases and J by 2 bases, and 12 bases separated the two germline ends. The CDR3 region is CASNKGDRNQPQHF. The CDR3 DNA reads TGTGCCAGCAACAAAGGAGACCGCAATCAGCCCCAGCATTTT.